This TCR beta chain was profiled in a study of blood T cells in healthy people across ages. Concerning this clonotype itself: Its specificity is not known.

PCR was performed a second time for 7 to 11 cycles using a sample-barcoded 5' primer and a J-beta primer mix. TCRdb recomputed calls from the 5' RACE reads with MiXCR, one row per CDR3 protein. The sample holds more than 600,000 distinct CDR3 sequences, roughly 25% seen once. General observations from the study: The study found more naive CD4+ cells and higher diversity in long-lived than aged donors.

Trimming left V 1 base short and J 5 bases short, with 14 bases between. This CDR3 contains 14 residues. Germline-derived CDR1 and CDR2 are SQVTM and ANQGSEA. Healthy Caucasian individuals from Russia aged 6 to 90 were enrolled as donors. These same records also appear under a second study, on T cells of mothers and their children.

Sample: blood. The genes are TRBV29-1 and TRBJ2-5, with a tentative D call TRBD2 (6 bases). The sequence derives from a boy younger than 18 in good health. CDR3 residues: CSVEGFRDLETQYF. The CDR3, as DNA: TGCAGCGTTGAAGGGTTTCGGGACTTGGAGACCCAGTACTTC.